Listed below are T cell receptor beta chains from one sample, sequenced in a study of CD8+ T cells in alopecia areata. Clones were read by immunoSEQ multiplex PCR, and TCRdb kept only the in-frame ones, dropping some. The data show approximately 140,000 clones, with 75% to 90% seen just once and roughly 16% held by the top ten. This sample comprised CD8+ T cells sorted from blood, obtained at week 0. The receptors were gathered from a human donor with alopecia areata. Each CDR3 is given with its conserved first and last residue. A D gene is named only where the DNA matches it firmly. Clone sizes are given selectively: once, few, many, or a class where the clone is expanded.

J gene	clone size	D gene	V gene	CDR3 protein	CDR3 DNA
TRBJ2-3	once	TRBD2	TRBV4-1	CASSHLGREKATDTQYF	TGCGCCAGCAGCCACCTTGGGAGGGAGAAGGCCACAGATACGCAGTATTTT
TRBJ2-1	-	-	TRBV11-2	CASSLIWSDNEQFF	TGTGCCAGCAGCTTAATTTGGTCGGACAATGAGCAGTTCTTC
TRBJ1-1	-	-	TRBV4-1	CASSQDSSTEAFF	TGCGCCAGCAGCCAAGATAGTAGTACTGAAGCTTTCTTT
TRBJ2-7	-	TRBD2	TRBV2	CASLLKLAGVNEQYF	TGTGCCAGCCTTCTTAAACTAGCGGGAGTGAACGAGCAGTACTTC
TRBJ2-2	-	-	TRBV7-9	CASSLGLLLNTGELFF	TGTGCCAGCAGCCTAGGACTGCTACTGAACACCGGGGAGCTGTTTTTT
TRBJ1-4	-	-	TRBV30	CAWSLRPADNEKLFF	TGTGCCTGGAGTCTCCGCCCAGCCGATAATGAAAAACTGTTTTTT
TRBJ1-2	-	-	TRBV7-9	CASINFGDGYGYTF	TGTGCCAGCATCAATTTCGGGGACGGGTATGGCTACACCTTC
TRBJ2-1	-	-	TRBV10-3	CAISDLDSYNEQFF	TGTGCCATCAGTGATCTGGACTCCTACAATGAGCAGTTCTTC
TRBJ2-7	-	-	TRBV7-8	CASSSGEQYF	TGTGCCAGCAGCTCGGGGGAGCAGTACTTC
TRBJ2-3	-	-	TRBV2	CASRGTSGPDTQYF	TGTGCCAGCAGGGGGACGAGTGGCCCAGATACGCAGTATTTT
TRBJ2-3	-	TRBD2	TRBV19	CATTPSGSPDTQYF	TGTGCCACCACACCTAGCGGGAGCCCGGATACGCAGTATTTT
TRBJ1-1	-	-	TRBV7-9	CASRTNGEAFF	TGTGCCAGCAGAACAAATGGTGAAGCTTTCTTT
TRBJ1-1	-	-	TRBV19	CASSRLNTEAFF	TGTGCCAGTAGTCGTTTGAACACTGAAGCTTTCTTT
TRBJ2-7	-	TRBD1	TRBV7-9	CASSSGQSYEQYF	TGTGCCAGCAGCTCGGGACAGTCCTACGAGCAGTACTTC
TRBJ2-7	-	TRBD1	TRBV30	CAWSAGTGAYEQYF	TGTGCCTGGAGTGCCGGGACAGGAGCTTACGAGCAGTACTTC
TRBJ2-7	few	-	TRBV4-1	CASSQSDTYEQYF	TGCGCCAGCAGCCAATCCGACACCTACGAGCAGTACTTC
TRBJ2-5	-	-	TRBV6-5	CASSWGLGAETQYF	TGTGCCAGCAGTTGGGGACTGGGGGCAGAGACCCAGTACTTC
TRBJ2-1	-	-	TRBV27	CASSGSYNEQFF	TGTGCCAGCAGCGGCAGTTACAATGAGCAGTTCTTC
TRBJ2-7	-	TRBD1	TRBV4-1	CASSSIPGTGDSEQYF	TGCGCCAGCAGCTCCATTCCCGGGACAGGGGATAGCGAGCAGTACTTC
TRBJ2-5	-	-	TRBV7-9	CASSSMETQYF	TGTGCCAGCAGCTCCATGGAGACCCAGTACTTC
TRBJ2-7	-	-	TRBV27	CASSFSGSSYEQYF	TGTGCCAGCAGTTTTAGTGGGAGCTCCTACGAGCAGTACTTC
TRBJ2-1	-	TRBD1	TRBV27	CASTKTGGSYNEQFF	TGTGCCAGCACCAAGACAGGGGGTTCCTACAATGAGCAGTTCTTC
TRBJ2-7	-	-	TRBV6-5	CASSYGIEGGHEQYF	TGTGCCAGCAGTTACGGGATAGAGGGGGGCCACGAGCAGTACTTC
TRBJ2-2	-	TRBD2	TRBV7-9	CASSASSGRNTGELFF	TGTGCCAGCAGCGCATCTAGCGGGAGGAACACCGGGGAGCTGTTTTTT
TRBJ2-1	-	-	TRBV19	CAIQGHEQFF	TGTGCCATTCAGGGGCATGAGCAGTTCTTC
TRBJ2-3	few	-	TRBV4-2	CASKLELSTDTQYF	TGTGCCAGCAAGCTGGAGCTTAGCACAGATACGCAGTATTTT
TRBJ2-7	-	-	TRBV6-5	CASSYGDAYEQYF	TGTGCCAGTAGTTACGGAGACGCCTACGAGCAGTACTTC
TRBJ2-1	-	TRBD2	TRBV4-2	CASSQEEGGRAYEQFF	TGTGCCAGCAGCCAAGAAGAGGGTGGGAGGGCCTATGAGCAGTTCTTC
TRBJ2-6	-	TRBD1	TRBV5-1	CASSLGTGGSGANVLTF	TGCGCCAGCAGCTTGGGGACAGGGGGCTCTGGGGCCAACGTCCTGACTTTC
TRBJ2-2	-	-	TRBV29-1	CSTGRGDTGELFF	TGCAGCACCGGGAGAGGGGACACCGGGGAGCTGTTTTTT
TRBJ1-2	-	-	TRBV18	CASSPPGTPKNGYTF	TGTGCCAGCTCACCACCCGGGACACCGAAGAATGGCTACACCTTC
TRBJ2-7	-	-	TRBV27	CASSTQTYEQYF	TGTGCCAGCAGTACACAAACCTACGAGCAGTACTTC
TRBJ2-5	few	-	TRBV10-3	CAISEGVGETQYF	TGTGCCATCAGTGAAGGGGTTGGAGAGACCCAGTACTTC
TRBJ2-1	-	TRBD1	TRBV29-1	CSHGQDNEQFF	TGCAGCCATGGACAGGACAATGAGCAGTTCTTC
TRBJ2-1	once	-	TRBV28	CASSLSDYQKQFF	TGTGCCAGCAGTTTATCGGACTACCAAAAGCAGTTCTTC
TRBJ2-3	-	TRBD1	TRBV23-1	CASSQSRDRGTDTQYF	TGCGCCAGCAGTCAATCGCGAGACAGGGGGACAGATACGCAGTATTTT
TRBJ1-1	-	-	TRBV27	CASSFTWGANTEAFF	TGTGCCAGCAGTTTCACTTGGGGGGCGAACACTGAAGCTTTCTTT
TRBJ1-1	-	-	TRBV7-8	CASSLAADEAFF	TGTGCCAGCAGCTTAGCGGCAGACGAAGCTTTCTTT
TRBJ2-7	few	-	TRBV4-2	CASSQEAGAPYEQYF	TGTGCCAGCAGCCAAGAGGCGGGGGCTCCCTACGAGCAGTACTTC